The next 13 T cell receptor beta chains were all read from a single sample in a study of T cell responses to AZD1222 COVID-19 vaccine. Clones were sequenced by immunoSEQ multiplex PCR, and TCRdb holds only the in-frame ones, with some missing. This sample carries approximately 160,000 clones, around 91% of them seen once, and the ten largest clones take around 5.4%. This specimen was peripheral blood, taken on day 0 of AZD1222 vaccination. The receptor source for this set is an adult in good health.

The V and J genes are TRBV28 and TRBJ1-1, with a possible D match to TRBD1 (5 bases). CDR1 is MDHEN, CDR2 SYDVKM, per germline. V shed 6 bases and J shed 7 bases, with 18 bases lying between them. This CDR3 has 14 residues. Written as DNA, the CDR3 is TGTGCCAGCAGCAACGAGCCGGGGGTAGGTGAAGCTTTCTTT. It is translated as CASSNEPGVGEAFF.

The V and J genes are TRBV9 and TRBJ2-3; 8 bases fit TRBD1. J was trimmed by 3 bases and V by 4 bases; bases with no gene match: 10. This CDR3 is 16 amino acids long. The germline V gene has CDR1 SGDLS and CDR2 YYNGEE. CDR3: CASSLETGEGTDTQYF. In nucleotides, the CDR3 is TGTGCCAGCAGCCTGGAGACAGGGGAAGGTACAGATACGCAGTATTTT.

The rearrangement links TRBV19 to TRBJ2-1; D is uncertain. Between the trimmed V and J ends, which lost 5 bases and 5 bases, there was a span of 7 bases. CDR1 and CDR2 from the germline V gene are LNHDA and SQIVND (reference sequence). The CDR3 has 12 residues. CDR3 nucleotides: TGTGCCAGTAGTCTTGATCACAATGAGCAGTTCTTC. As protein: CASSLDHNEQFF.

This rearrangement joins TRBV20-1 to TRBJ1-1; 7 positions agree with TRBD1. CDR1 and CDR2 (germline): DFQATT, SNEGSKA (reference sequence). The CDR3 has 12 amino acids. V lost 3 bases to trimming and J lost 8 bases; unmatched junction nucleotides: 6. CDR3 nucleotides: TGCAGTGCTAGTAGACAGGGCAGAGAAGCTTTCTTT. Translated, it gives CSASRQGREAFF.

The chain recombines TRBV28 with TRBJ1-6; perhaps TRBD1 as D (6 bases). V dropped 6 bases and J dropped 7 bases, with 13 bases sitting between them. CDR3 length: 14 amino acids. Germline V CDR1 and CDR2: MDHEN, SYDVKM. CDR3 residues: CASRRVQGNSPLHF. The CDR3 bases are TGTGCCAGCAGACGAGTCCAGGGGAATTCACCCCTCCACTTT.

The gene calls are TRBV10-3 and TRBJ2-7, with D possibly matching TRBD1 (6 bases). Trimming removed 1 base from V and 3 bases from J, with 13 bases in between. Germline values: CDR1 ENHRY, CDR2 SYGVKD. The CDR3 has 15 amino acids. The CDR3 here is CAISEWPDSYYEQYF. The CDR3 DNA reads TGTGCCATCAGTGAGTGGCCGGACAGCTACTACGAGCAGTACTTC.

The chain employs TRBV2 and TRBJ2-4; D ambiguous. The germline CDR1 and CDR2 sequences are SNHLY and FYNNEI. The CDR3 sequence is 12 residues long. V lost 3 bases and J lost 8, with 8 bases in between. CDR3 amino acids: CASSDQAHIQYF. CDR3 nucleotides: TGTGCCAGCAGTGACCAGGCGCACATTCAGTACTTC.

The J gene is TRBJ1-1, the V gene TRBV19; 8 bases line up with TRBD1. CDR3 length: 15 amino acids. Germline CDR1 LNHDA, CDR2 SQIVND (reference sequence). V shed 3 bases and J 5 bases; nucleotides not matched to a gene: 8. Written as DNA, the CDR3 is TGTGCCAGTAGTATTTGGTCAGGGGGCGAGACTGAAGCTTTCTTT. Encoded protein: CASSIWSGGETEAFF.

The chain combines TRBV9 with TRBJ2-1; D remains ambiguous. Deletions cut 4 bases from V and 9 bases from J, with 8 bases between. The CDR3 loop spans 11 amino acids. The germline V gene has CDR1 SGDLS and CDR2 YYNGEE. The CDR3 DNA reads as TGTGCCAGCAGCCCGGGCGGTGAGCAGTTCTTC. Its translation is CASSPGGEQFF. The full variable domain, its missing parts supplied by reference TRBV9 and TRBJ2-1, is DSGVTQTPKHLITATGQRVTLRCSPRSGDLSVYWYQQSLDQGLQFLIQYYNGEERAKGNILERFSAQQFPDLHSELNLSSLELGDSALYFCASSPGGEQFFGPGTRLTVL.

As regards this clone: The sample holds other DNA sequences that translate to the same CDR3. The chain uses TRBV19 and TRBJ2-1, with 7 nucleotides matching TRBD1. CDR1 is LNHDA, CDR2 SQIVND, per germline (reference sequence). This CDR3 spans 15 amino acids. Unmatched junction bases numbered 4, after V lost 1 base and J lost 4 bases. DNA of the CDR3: TGTGCCAGTAGTATAGGGACAGGCACTTACAATGAGCAGTTCTTC. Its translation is CASSIGTGTYNEQFF.

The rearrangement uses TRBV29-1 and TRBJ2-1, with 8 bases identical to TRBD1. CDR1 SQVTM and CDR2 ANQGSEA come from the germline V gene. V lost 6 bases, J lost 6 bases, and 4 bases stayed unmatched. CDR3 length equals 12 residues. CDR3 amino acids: CSVLQGANEQFF. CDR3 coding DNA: TGCAGCGTCCTTCAGGGGGCCAATGAGCAGTTCTTC.

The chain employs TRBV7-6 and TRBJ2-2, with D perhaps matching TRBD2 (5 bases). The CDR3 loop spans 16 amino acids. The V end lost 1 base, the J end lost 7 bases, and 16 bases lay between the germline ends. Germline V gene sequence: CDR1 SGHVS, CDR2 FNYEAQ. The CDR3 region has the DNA TGTGCCAGCAGCTTAGGCCCCCGGACTGCGTTCGGGGAGCTGTTTTTT. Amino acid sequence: CASSLGPRTAFGELFF.

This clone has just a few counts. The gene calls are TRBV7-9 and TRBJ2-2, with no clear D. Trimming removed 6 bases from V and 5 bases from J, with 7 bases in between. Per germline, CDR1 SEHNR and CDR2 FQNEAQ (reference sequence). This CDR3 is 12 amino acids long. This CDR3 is CASRPLTGELFF. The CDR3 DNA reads TGTGCCAGCAGACCATTAACCGGGGAGCTGTTTTTT.